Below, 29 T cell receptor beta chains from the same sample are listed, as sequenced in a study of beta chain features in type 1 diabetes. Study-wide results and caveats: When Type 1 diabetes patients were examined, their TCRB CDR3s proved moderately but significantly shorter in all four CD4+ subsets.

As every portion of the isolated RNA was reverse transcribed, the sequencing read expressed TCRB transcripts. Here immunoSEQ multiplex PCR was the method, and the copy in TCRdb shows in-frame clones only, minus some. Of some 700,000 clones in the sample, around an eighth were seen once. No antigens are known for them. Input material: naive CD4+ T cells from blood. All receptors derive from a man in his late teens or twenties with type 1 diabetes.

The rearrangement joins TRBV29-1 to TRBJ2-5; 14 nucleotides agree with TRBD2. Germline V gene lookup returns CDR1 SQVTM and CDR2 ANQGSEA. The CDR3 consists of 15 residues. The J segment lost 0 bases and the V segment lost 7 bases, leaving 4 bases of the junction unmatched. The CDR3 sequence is CSAGTSGGYQETQYF. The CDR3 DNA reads TGCAGCGCTGGGACTAGCGGGGGCTACCAAGAGACCCAGTACTTC.

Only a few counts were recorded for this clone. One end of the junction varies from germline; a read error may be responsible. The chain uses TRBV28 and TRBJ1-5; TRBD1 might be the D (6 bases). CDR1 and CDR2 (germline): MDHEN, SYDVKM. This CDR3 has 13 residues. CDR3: CASNRDGNQRQHF. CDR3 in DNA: TGTGCCAGCAACAGGGACGGTAATCAGCGCCAGCATTTT.

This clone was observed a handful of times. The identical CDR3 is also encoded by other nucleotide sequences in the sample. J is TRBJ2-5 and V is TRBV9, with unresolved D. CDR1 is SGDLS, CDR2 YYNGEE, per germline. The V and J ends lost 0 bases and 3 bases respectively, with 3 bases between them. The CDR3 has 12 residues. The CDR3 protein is CASSVAEETQYF. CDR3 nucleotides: TGTGCCAGCAGCGTAGCCGAAGAGACCCAGTACTTC.

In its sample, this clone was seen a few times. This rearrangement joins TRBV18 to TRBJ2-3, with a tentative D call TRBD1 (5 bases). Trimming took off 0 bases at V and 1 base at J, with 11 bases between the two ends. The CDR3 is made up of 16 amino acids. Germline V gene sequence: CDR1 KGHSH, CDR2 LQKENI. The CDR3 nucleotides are TGTGCCAGCTCACCACCGGGGCCGGCGGGCACAGATACGCAGTATTTT. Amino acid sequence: CASSPPGPAGTDTQYF.

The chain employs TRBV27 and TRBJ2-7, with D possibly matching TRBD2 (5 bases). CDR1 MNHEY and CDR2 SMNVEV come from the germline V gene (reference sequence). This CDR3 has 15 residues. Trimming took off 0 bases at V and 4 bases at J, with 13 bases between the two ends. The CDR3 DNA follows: TGTGCCAGCAGTTTATCTGCCAGGAGGACTTACGAGCAGTACTTC. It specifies CASSLSARRTYEQYF.

CDR3 in amino acids: CASHSGVRGTDTQYF. CDR3 bases: TGTGCCAGCCACTCCGGGGTCCGGGGCACAGATACGCAGTATTTT. The chain has TRBV13 and TRBJ2-3; D is possibly TRBD2 (5 bases). Trimming pared 8 bases from V and 1 base from J, leaving 16 bases between. The V gene's germline CDR1 is PRHDT and CDR2 FYEKMQ (reference sequence). The CDR3 is 15 residues long.

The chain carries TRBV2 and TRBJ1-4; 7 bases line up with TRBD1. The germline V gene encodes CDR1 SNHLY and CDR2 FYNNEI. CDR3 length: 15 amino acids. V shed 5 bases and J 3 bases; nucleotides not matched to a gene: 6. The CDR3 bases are TGTGCCAGCAGTAGGGGGCTTGTTGCTAATGAAAAACTGTTTTTT. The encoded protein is CASSRGLVANEKLFF.

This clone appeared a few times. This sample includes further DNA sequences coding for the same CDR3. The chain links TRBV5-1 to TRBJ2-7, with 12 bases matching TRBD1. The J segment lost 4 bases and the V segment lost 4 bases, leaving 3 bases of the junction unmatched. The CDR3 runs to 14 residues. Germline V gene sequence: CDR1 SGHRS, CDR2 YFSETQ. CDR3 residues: CASSPGQGAYEQYF. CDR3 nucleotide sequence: TGCGCCAGCAGCCCGGGACAGGGGGCGTACGAGCAGTACTTC.

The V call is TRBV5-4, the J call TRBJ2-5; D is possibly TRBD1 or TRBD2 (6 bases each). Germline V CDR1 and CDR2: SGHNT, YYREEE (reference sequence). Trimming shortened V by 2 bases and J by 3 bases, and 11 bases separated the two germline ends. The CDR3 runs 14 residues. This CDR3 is CASSLWRGEETQYF. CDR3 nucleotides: TGTGCCAGCAGCTTATGGAGGGGGGAAGAGACCCAGTACTTC. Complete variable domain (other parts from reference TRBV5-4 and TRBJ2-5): ETGVTQSPTHLIKTRGQQVTLRCSSQSGHNTVSWYQQALGQGPQFIFQYYREEENGRGNFPPRFSGLQFPNYSSELNVNALELDDSALYLCASSLWRGEETQYFGPGTRLLVL.

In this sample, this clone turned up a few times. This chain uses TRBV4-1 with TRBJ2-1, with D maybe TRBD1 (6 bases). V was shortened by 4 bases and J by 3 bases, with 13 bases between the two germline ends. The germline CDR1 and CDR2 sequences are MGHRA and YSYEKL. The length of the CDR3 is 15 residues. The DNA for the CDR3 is TGCGCCAGCAGCCGGGGCACAGGGCACTACAATGAGCAGTTCTTC. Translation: CASSRGTGHYNEQFF.

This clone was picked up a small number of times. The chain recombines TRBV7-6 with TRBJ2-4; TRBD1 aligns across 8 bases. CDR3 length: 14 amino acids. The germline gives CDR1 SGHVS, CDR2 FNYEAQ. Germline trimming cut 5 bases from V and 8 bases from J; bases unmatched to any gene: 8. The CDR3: CASSQRQGSDIQYF. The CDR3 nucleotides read TGTGCCAGCAGCCAGAGACAGGGGTCAGACATTCAGTACTTC.

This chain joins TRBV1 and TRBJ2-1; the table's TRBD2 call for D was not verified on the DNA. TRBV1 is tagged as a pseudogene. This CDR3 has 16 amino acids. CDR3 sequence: CTSSQDRVAGGHEQFF. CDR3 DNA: TGCACCAGCAGCCAAGATCGGGTAGCGGGGGGCCATGAGCAGTTCTTC.

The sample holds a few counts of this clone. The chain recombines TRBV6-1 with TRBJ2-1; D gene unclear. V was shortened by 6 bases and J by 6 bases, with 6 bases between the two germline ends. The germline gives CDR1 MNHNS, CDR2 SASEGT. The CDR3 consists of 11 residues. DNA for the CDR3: TGTGCCAGCAGCTCCCTCAATGAGCAGTTCTTC. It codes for CASSSLNEQFF.

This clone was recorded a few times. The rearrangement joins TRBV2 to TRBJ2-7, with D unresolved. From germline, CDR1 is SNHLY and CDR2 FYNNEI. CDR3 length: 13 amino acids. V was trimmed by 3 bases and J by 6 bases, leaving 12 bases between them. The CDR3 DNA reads TGTGCCAGCAGTGATATCGTTTTCGGCGAGCAGTACTTC. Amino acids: CASSDIVFGEQYF.

The CDR3 protein is CASSLRGDRVGTEAFF. CDR3 in DNA: TGTGCCAGCAGCTTACGGGGGGACAGGGTGGGCACTGAAGCTTTCTTT. The rearrangement links TRBV11-2 to TRBJ1-1; 9 positions match TRBD1. V lost 2 bases to trimming and J lost 4 bases; unmatched junction nucleotides: 8. This CDR3 has 16 amino acids. Germline V gene lookup returns CDR1 SGHAT and CDR2 FQNNGV.

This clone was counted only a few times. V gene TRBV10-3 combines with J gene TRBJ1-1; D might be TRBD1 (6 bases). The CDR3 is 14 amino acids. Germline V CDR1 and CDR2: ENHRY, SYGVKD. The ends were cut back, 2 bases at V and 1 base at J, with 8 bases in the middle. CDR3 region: CAISEGQQNTEAFF. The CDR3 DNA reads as TGTGCCATCAGTGAGGGACAGCAGAACACTGAAGCTTTCTTT.

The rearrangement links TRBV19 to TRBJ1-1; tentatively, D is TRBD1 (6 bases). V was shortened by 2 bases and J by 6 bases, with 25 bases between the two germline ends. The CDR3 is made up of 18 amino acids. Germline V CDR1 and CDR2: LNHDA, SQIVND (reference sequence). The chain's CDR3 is CASSIRQVLGTRGPEAFF. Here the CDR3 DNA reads TGTGCCAGTAGTATACGTCAGGTATTGGGGACACGCGGTCCTGAAGCTTTCTTT.

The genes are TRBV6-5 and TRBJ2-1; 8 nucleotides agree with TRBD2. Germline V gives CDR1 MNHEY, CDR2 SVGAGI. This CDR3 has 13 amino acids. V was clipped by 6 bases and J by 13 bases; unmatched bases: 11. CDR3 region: CASRTGLASEQFF. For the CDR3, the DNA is TGTGCCAGCAGGACCGGACTAGCCTCAGAACAGTTCTTC.

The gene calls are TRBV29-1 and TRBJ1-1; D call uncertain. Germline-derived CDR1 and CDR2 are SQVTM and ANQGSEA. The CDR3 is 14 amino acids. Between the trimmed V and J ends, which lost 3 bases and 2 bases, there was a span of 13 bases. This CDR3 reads CSVDGTGINTEAFF. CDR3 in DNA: TGCAGCGTTGATGGTACGGGCATAAACACTGAAGCTTTCTTT.

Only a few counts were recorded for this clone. CDR3 nucleotides: TGCGCCAGCAGCCCGGGAGTAATAACAGGGATCGACGGGGAGACCCAGTACTTC. It codes for CASSPGVITGIDGETQYF. The genes are TRBV5-1 and TRBJ2-5; either TRBD1 or TRBD2 may fit D (6 bases each). Germline CDR1 and CDR2: SGHRS and YFSETQ. Trimming shortened V by 4 bases and J by 5 bases, and 27 bases separated the two germline ends. This CDR3 region has 18 residues.

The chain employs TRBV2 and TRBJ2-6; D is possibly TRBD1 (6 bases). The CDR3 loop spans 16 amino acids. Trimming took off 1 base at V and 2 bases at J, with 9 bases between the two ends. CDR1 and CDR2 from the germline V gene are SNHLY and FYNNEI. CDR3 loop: CASSEGHRAGANVLTF. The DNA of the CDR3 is TGTGCCAGCAGTGAAGGCCACAGGGCTGGGGCCAACGTCCTGACTTTC.

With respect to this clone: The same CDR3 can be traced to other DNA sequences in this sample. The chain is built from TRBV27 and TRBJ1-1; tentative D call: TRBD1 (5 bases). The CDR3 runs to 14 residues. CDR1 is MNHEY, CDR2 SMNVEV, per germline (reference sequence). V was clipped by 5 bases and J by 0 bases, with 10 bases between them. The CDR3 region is CASSLRALNTEAFF. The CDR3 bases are TGTGCCAGCAGTCTCAGGGCGTTGAACACTGAAGCTTTCTTT.

In DNA, the CDR3 is TGTGCCAGCAGCTTGGGTGTTCTCCTCAATTCTGGCTACACCTTC. As protein: CASSLGVLLNSGYTF. The J gene is TRBJ1-2, the V gene TRBV5-6; the D is unclear. Germline V gene data show CDR1 as SGHDT and CDR2 as YYEEEE. V was shortened by 0 bases and J by 7 bases, with 16 bases between the two germline ends. The CDR3 loop spans 15 amino acids.

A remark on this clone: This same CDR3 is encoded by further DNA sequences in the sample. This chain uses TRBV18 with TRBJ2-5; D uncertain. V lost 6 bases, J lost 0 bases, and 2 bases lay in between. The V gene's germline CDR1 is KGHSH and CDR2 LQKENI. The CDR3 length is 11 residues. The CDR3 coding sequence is TGTGCCAGCTCCAACCAAGAGACCCAGTACTTC. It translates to CASSNQETQYF. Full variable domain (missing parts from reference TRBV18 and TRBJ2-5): NAGVMQNPRHLVRRRGQEARLRCSPMKGHSHVYWYRQLPEEGLKFMVYLQKENIIDESGMPKERFSAEFPKEGPSILRIQQVVRGDSAAYFCASSNQETQYFGPGTRLLVL.

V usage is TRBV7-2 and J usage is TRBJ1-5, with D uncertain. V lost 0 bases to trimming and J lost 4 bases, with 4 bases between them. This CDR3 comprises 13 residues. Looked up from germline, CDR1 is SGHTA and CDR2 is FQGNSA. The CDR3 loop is CASSLARNQPQHF. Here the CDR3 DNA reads TGTGCCAGCAGCTTAGCCCGGAATCAGCCCCAGCATTTT.

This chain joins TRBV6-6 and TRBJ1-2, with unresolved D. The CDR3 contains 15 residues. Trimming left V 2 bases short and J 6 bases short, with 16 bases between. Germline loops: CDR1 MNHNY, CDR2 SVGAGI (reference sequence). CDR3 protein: CASSYGLERAHGYTF. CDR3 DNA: TGTGCCAGCAGTTACGGGTTAGAAAGAGCTCATGGCTACACCTTC.

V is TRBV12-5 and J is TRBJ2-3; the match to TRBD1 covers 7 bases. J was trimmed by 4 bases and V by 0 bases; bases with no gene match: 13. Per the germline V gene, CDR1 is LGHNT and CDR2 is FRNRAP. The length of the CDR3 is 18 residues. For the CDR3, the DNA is TGTGCTAGTGGTTTGGTAAGGGATCAGGGGGTATTAGCAGATACGCAGTATTTT. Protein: CASGLVRDQGVLADTQYF.

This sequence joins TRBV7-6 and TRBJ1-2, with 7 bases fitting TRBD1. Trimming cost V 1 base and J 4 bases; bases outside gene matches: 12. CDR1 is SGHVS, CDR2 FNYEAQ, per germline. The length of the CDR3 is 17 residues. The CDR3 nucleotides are TGTGCCAGCAGCTTAGGGAAGGGGACAGCGGCTGTCTATGGCTACACCTTC. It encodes CASSLGKGTAAVYGYTF.

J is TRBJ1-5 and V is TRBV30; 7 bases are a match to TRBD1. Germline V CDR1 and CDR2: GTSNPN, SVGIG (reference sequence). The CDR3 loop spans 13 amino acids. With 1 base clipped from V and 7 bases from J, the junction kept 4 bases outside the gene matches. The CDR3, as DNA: TGTGCCTGGAGTGCAGGGGGGGAACAGCCCCAGCATTTT. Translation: CAWSAGGEQPQHF.